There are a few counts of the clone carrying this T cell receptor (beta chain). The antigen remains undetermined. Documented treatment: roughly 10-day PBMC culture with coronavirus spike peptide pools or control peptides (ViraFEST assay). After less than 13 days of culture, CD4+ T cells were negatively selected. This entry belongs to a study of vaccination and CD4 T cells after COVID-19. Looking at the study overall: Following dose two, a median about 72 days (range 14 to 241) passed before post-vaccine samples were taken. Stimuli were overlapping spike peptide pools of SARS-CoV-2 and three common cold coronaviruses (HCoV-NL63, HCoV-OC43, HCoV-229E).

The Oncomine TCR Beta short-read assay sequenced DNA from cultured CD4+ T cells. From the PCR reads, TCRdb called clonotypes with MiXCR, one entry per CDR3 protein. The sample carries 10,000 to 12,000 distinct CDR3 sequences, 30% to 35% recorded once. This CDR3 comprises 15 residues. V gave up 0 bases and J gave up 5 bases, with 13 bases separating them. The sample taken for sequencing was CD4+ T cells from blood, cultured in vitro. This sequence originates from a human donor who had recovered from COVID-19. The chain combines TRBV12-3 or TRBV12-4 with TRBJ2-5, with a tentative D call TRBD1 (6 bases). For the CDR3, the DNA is TGTGCCAGCAGTTTAGCCGCAGGGGTAAGGGAGACCCAGTACTTC. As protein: CASSLAAGVRETQYF.